Listed here is a single T cell receptor beta chain. There are a few counts of this clone. The specificity of this receptor is unknown. The input lacks base qualities; no much larger clone sits a single base away. This entry comes from a study of cytomegalovirus exposure and HLA in healthy donors (dated 2017 in TCRdb). At the level of the whole study: According to an earlier analysis of a few hundred of the donors, 150 million to 200 million T cells yielded roughly 110 million unique TCR beta sequences and around 300 Gb of sequence data. In the later analysis, no new phenotypic data were used to find candidate immune exposures; instead, reliance was placed on TCR beta sequences and their occurrence across donors. Among the roughly 400 genotyped donors, approximately 77% belonged to the genetic ancestry cluster associated with self-reported Caucasian donors. Among roughly 400 genotyped donors of the cohort, an average of approximately 220,000 unique TCR beta nucleotide sequences was sequenced per donor, of which 15% to 20% were non-productive. Besides the first cohort of approximately 710 subjects, a separate validation cohort made up of roughly 120 different subjects was used. Donor age, sex, ethnicity and CMV serostatus were compiled together with the repertoire data. Typing coverage differed by locus: A, B, C, DRB1 and DQB1 were typed in roughly 620-630 donors, DQA1 in about 500, DPA1 in nearly 610, and DPB1 in roughly 450. An earlier analysis of roughly 580 of the donors used high-throughput TCR beta sequencing to judge whether each TCR beta V gene segment behaved as functional or pseudogenic. Class I and class II HLA loci were covered by the typing at four-digit resolution. Four or five DR-DQ haplotypes were handled as single units for association and clustering because linkage in the cohort was strong. A later genetic analysis used genome-wide SNP genotypes for about 60% of the roughly 700 donors, treating that subset as a discovery cohort. About 300 gigabases of sequencing data and approximately 85 million unique TCR sequences were included in an early release covering several hundred HLA-typed donors. High-throughput TCR immunosequencing, statistical association of individual TCRs with disease status, and machine learning were combined to predict cytomegalovirus infection status. All discovery cohort repertoires had been generated on a single sequencing platform. In a later analysis, previously published TCR beta repertoires from several hundred donors were re-analyzed and high-resolution HLA genotyping was added so that TCR occurrence patterns could be studied. The study used immunosequencing to profile the T cell repertoires of approximately 630 subjects and linked those repertoires to cytomegalovirus serostatus. The study aimed to test whether cataloging public T cell receptors could reveal signatures of past pathogen exposure. The investigation overall reported the following: A later analysis reported that several top co-occurrence clusters appeared linked to parvovirus B19, influenza, CMV and Epstein-Barr virus. Most TCR sequences were observed very rarely across donors, whereas some public TCRs were present in many individuals. In vitro tests confirmed that a few of the cytomegalovirus-associated TCR beta chains recognize cytomegalovirus antigens. In a later genetic analysis, a missense DCLRE1C variant was associated with V-gene and J-gene trimming of TCR beta chains, and the association was replicated in an independent cohort. In a later analysis, HLA-associated TCR beta chains were found to be more clonally expanded and to have lower generation probabilities than equally common non-associated chains. The authors suggested that the approach could potentially be generalized to other disease states and immunological phenotypes. The sequencing pipeline was judged likely to have produced a cluster of highly shared sequence variants as a technical artifact. Because the 87-base-pair reads could not distinguish some IMGT-functional V segments, including TRBV6-2 and TRBV6-3, those segments were excluded. Cytomegalovirus status was reported to be diagnosed by the classifier with high specificity and sensitivity in both the original and validation cohorts. In a later analysis, the rate of TCR association differed among HLA loci, with DRB1 alleles having the most associated TCRs and HLA-C alleles having the fewest. A later genetic analysis reported fewer N-insertions in productive TCRs among donors in an Asian-associated ancestry cluster than the roughly 700-donor mean. Linkage disequilibrium might explain the correlated functional status among segregating V segments, but an unknown experimental factor could not be ruled out. The study gave a list of about 160 TCR beta chains associated with cytomegalovirus. A further reported finding was that TCR beta sequences accurately predicted the HLA-A and HLA-B alleles for most subjects in the first cohort. Presence/absence analyses assumed roughly uniform sequencing depth across donors, an assumption that may not hold. Because HLA typing was missing for some donors at each locus, association tests included only the typed subset. For the cohort, immune exposure information was limited to CMV serostatus. A later analysis found that most CMV-associated TCR beta chains appeared HLA-restricted, with HLA associations seemingly driven largely by CMV exposure. When HLA alleles, especially DR and DQ, strongly co-occurred, attributing TCR associations to individual alleles was difficult. At a false discovery rate of 0.05, a later analysis linked approximately 18,000 TCR beta sequences to specific HLA alleles. Because counts were too low, some 17 rarely observed V segments, including chromosome 9 orphons, were left out of the earlier analysis of several hundred of the donors. In this cohort, only TCR beta chains were sequenced, and detectable features were limited by the absence of alpha or paired-chain data. An earlier analysis of roughly 570 of the donors showed that most TCR beta V segments appeared in productive rearrangements either about 87% or about 30% of the time, which broadly matched IMGT annotations.

The cohort comprised some 700 healthy bone marrow donors. All cohort members were sampled while nominally healthy, although unrecorded immune exposures were likely present. The donor tested CMV seropositive and was one of the 289 seropositive cohort members. Each donor provided a peripheral blood sample, and peripheral blood mononuclear cells were used for TCR beta sequencing. Genomic DNA extraction from the blood cell samples was performed with the Qiagen DNeasy Blood Extraction Kit. CDR1 and CDR2 are read off the germline V gene as MNHEY and SVGAGI. At the junction V is shortened by 6 bases and J by 6 bases; bases outside the gene matches: 6. The CDR3 runs 15 residues from the cysteine to the phenylalanine. Solely the CDR3 DNA is kept, with 45 bases framed from the first base. Receptor libraries were prepared by the immunoSEQ multiplex PCR assay. The multiplex PCR relied on a mix of 60 forward primers for TCR Vbeta segments and 13 reverse primers for TCR Jbeta segments. The CDR3 region of rearranged TCR beta genes was amplified from genomic DNA with a multiplex PCR assay. On the Illumina HiSeq System, the amplified TCR beta libraries were sequenced as 87-base-pair reads. Turning to the authors' computational methods: Across the roughly 640 repertoires, a later analysis counted roughly 84 million unique TCR beta chains, about 10 million of which were shared by at least two donors. To remove PCR and sequencing errors, raw reads were error-corrected and collapsed into unique sequences using a nearest-neighbor algorithm that merged closely related sequences. CDR3 sequences were aligned to IMGT reference sequences to assign V, D and J gene segments. For a sequence to be retained, at least a six-nucleotide match to both a V gene segment and a J gene segment was required. A rearrangement counted as productive if the CDR3 had no stop codons and remained in frame with V and J, and every other rearrangement counted as non-productive. Following IMGT convention, CDR3 was defined as the stretch from the second conserved V-encoded cysteine to the conserved J-encoded phenylalanine. The earlier analysis of approximately 590 of the donors excluded any sequence lacking an unambiguous match to a single V gene segment. In an earlier analysis of roughly 600 of the donors, a V segment was called functional when productive rearrangements were above 56.7%, and segregating when the standard deviation between donors exceeded 5%. A statistical classification framework was developed to diagnose cytomegalovirus status using the catalog of TCR beta chain sequences. In a later analysis, TCR nucleotide sequences were compared against IMGT/GENE-DB human TR gene sequences so that V and J genes could be assigned. In a later analysis, CDR3 sequences and most-parsimonious VDJ recombination scenarios were assigned using the TCRdist pipeline. In a later analysis, each TCR beta chain was defined by its CDR3 amino acid sequence together with its V-gene family, and reads lacking a unique V-gene family were excluded. To address suspected cross-contamination and a sequencing artifact, a later analysis removed approximately 590 highly shared, low-generation-probability nucleotide sequences. A later analysis calculated a clonal expansion index for each public chain from normalized within-repertoire ranks of inferred template counts. In a later analysis, generation probabilities were computed with a VDJ recombination model fitted to out-of-frame rearrangements, and the resulting probabilities were checked against IGoR. In a later analysis, TCR-TCR, TCR-HLA and TCR-CMV co-occurrence was scored with hypergeometric tests, and a repertoire-size bias correction was applied to TCR pairs. To estimate false discovery rates, a later analysis permuted the HLA or CMV assignments 20 times. A later analysis grouped co-occurring TCRs with DBSCAN, adding TCRdist sequence similarity when clustering within HLA-allele-positive subsets. Co-occurrence clustering excluded repertoires with fewer than 30,000 or more than 120,000 public chains, plus five with anomalous nucleotide sharing. TCRdb's version of the immuneACCESS table is confined to in-frame rearrangements and falls short of the full clone set. An unresolved V gene accounts for under half of the shortfall where checked; the remainder is of unknown origin. The V and J calls and the clone size are those of that table, but D and trimming were determined from the DNA. Present in this sample are roughly 120,000 clones, about 68% of which were seen just once. The ten largest account for around 4.3% of the sample.

The chain was built from TRBV6-5 and TRBJ2-1, and TRBD2 aligns with 12 junction nucleotides. Sequencing input: PBMCs. This clonotype was obtained from a woman aged 40 to 50 in good health and CMV-seropositive. The bases read TGTGCCAGCAGACGGACTAGCGGGAAACTCAATGAGCAGTTCTTC. It translates as CASRRTSGKLNEQFF.